The T cell receptor beta chain described here comes from a study of shared clonotypes between healthy human individuals. About the research overall: The donor pool was made up of two women and three men aged 18 to 49.

Sorted-subset replicate PCRs used 150 to 200 ng of genomic DNA. This amount corresponded to 25,000 to 30,000 T cell genomes. In the original analysis: There were no quality scores in the junction-only immunoSEQ sequences, so filtering differed. The repertoire was sequenced with immunoSEQ multiplex PCR; TCRdb's copy has only in-frame clones and lacks some. From that table come the V and J calls and clone size; the DNA was used to work out D and trimming. The sample contains 550,000 to 700,000 clones, less than 80% of which appear only once. V lost 5 bases to trimming and J lost 2 bases, with 3 bases between them. The CDR3 sequence is 12 residues long. Looked up from germline, CDR1 is LNHDA and CDR2 is SQIVND (reference sequence).

V gene TRBV19 combines with J gene TRBJ2-2; D remains ambiguous. The receptor comes from a woman in her twenties or thirties in good health. Sequenced input: memory CD4+ T cells sorted from blood. Specified subset: CD45RA-negative fraction. CDR3 sequence (DNA): TGTGCCAGTAGTGTCAACACCGGGGAGCTGTTTTTT. Translated, it gives CASSVNTGELFF.